A selection of T cell receptor beta chains follows, all from one sample in a study of regulatory T cells in long-lasting Graves disease. From the multiplex PCR reads, TCRdb called clonotypes with MiXCR, one entry per CDR3 protein. The sample records roughly 520,000 distinct CDR3 sequences, more than 10% being singletons. In addition, the sample was reused for a study of T cells in Graves' hyperthyroidism and ophthalmopathy.

The material was peripheral blood mononuclear cells (PBMCs), obtained at new diagnosis, from a patient treated with antithyroid drugs. Receptors were obtained from a woman in her 30s with Graves disease. CDR3s include the opening cysteine and the closing phenylalanine or tryptophan. The D gene is left open where the match is weak. A clone size is listed for some rows: how often the clone was seen (once, few, many), or a class if it is expanded.

clone size: many; V gene: TRBV14; J gene: TRBJ2-7; D gene: .; CDR3 DNA: TGTGCCAGCAGCCAAGCTATGAGGGGCGAGCAGTACTTC; CDR3 protein: CASSQAMRGEQYF
clone size: few; V gene: TRBV7-6; J gene: TRBJ2-1; D gene: .; CDR3 DNA: TGTGCCAGCAGCTACTTGGGGACCTCCGGGTCCAATGAGCAGTTCTTC; CDR3 protein: CASSYLGTSGSNEQFF
clone size: many; V gene: TRBV24-1; J gene: TRBJ2-3; D gene: .; CDR3 DNA: TGTGCCACCAGTGATTCTGCACGGGGAAGCACAGATACGCAGTATTTT; CDR3 protein: CATSDSARGSTDTQYF
clone size: .; V gene: TRBV10-3; J gene: TRBJ2-1; D gene: TRBD2; CDR3 DNA: TGTGCCATCAGTCAGGGCAGCGGGAGGGTCAATGAGCAGTTCTTC; CDR3 protein: CAISQGSGRVNEQFF
clone size: .; V gene: TRBV7-8; J gene: TRBJ1-2; D gene: TRBD1; CDR3 DNA: TGTGCCAGCAGCTTTTCCGGGACAGGGAGCGGCTACACCTTC; CDR3 protein: CASSFSGTGSGYTF
clone size: many; V gene: TRBV7-9; J gene: TRBJ2-1; D gene: TRBD2; CDR3 DNA: TGTGCCAGCACCGTTCCTAGCGGGGCTTCCTACAATGAGCAGTTCTTC; CDR3 protein: CASTVPSGASYNEQFF
clone size: many; V gene: TRBV9; J gene: TRBJ2-5; D gene: .; CDR3 DNA: TGTGCCAGCAGCTACCTCCAAGGGGGGGGGAAAGAGACCCAGTACTTC; CDR3 protein: CASSYLQGGGKETQYF
clone size: few; V gene: TRBV5-1; J gene: TRBJ2-7; D gene: .; CDR3 DNA: TGCGCCAGCAGCCAAGCCTCGGGACTGTTATCACCGACGTACTTC; CDR3 protein: CASSQASGLLSPTYF
clone size: many; V gene: TRBV28; J gene: TRBJ2-7; D gene: .; CDR3 DNA: TGTGCCAGCAGTTCACCTCAGGAATACGAGCAGTACTTC; CDR3 protein: CASSSPQEYEQYF
clone size: many; V gene: TRBV19; J gene: TRBJ2-3; D gene: .; CDR3 DNA: TGTGCCAGTAGTATAGACTCTAGCGCCACAGATACGCAGTATTTT; CDR3 protein: CASSIDSSATDTQYF
clone size: .; V gene: TRBV7-9; J gene: TRBJ2-3; D gene: TRBD2; CDR3 DNA: TGTGCCAGCCGAATAGCGGGACTAGCAGATACGCAGTATTTT; CDR3 protein: CASRIAGLADTQYF
clone size: .; V gene: TRBV28; J gene: TRBJ2-5; D gene: .; CDR3 DNA: TGTGCCAGCAGTTCTAGACTAGCAGGGGCTCAAGAGACCCAGTACTTC; CDR3 protein: CASSSRLAGAQETQYF
clone size: once; V gene: TRBV12-3/TRBV12-4; J gene: TRBJ1-2; D gene: TRBD1; CDR3 DNA: TGTGCCAGCAGTAGCCCCGACAGGGTATATGGCTACACCTTC; CDR3 protein: CASSSPDRVYGYTF
clone size: few; V gene: TRBV30; J gene: TRBJ2-1; D gene: TRBD2; CDR3 DNA: TGTGCCTGGAGTGTAGGTAGCGGGAGATTTGAGCAGTTCTTC; CDR3 protein: CAWSVGSGRFEQFF
clone size: .; V gene: TRBV28; J gene: TRBJ1-6; D gene: .; CDR3 DNA: TGTGCCAGCAGTCCCGGGGTTTTAGGGAATTCACCCCTCCACTTT; CDR3 protein: CASSPGVLGNSPLHF
clone size: many; V gene: TRBV11-2; J gene: TRBJ2-5; D gene: .; CDR3 DNA: TGTGCCAGCAGCTTTGTTTCGGTGGATTTCGTAAGGGCCCAGTACTTC; CDR3 protein: CASSFVSVDFVRAQYF
clone size: many; V gene: TRBV14; J gene: TRBJ2-1; D gene: TRBD2; CDR3 DNA: TGTGCCAGCAGCCTAAACCCAGGGCTAGCGGGAGTTGGGGAGCAGTTCTTC; CDR3 protein: CASSLNPGLAGVGEQFF
clone size: many; V gene: TRBV12-3/TRBV12-4; J gene: TRBJ2-2; D gene: TRBD2; CDR3 DNA: TGTGCCAGCAGCCGGGGACTACCAAACGTTCACCGGGAGCTGTTTTTT; CDR3 protein: CASSRGLPNVHRELFF
clone size: few; V gene: TRBV28; J gene: TRBJ2-2; D gene: .; CDR3 DNA: TGTGCCAGCAGTTCCAGTTACAAGAAGTGGGCCGGGGAGCTGTTTTTT; CDR3 protein: CASSSSYKKWAGELFF